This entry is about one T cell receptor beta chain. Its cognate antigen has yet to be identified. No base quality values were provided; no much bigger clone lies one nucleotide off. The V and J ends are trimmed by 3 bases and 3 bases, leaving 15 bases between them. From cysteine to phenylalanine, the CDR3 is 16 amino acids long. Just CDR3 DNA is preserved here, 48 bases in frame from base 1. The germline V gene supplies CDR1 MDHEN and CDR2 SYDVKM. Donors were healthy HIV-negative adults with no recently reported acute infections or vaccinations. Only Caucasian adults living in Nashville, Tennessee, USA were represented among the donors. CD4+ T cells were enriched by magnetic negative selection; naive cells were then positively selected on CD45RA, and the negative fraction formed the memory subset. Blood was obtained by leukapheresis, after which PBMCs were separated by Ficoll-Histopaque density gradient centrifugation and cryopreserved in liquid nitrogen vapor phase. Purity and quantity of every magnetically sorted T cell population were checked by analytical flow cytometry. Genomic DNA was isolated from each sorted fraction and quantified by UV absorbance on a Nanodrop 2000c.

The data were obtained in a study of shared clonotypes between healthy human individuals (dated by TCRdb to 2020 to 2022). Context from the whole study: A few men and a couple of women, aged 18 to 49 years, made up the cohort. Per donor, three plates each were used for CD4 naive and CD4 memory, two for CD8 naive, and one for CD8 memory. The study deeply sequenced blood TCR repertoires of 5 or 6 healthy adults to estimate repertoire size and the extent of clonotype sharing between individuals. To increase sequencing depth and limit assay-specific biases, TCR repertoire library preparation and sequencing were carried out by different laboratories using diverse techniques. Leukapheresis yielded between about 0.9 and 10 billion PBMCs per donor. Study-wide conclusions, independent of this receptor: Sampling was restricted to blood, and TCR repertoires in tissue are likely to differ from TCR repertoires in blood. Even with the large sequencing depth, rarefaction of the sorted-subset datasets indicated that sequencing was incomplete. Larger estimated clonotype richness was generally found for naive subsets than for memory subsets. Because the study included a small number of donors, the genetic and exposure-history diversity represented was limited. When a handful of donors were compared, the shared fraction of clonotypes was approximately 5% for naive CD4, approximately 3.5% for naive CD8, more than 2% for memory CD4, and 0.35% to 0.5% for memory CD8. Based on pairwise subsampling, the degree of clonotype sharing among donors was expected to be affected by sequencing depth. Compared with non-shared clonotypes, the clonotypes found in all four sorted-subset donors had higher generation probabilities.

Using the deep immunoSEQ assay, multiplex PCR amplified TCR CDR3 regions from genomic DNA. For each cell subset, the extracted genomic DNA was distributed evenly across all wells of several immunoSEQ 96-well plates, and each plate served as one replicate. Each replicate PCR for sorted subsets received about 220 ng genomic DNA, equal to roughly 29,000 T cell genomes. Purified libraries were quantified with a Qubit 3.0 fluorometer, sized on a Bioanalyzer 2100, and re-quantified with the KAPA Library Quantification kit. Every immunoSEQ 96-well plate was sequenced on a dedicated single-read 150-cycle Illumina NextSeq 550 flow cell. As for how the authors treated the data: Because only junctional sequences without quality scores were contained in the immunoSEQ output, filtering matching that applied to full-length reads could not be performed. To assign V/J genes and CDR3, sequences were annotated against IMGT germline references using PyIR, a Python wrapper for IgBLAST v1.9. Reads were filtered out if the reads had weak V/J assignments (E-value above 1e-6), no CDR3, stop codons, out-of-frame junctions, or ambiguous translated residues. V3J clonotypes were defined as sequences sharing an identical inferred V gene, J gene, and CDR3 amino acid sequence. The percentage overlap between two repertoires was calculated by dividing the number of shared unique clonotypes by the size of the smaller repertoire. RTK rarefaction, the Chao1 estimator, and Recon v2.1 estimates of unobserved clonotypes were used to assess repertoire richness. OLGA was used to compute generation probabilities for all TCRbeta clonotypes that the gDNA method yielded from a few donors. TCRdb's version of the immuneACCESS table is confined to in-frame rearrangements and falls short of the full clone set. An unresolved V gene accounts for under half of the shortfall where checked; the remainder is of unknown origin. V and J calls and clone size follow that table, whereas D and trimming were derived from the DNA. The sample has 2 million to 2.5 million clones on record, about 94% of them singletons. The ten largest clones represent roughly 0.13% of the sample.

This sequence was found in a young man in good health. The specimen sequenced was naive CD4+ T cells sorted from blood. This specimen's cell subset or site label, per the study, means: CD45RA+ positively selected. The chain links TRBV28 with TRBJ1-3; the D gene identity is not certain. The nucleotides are TGTGCCAGCAGTTTGAGCGGGATATATGGTGGAAACACCATATATTTT. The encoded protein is CASSLSGIYGGNTIYF.